A single sample gave rise to the 8 T cell receptor beta chains below, sequenced in a study of CD8 T cells in ankylosing spondylitis. From the 5' RACE reads, TCRdb called clonotypes with MiXCR, one entry per CDR3 protein. The sample lists about 280,000 distinct CDR3 sequences, roughly 20% occurring once. The specimen sequenced was blood, either unsorted or a sorted T cell fraction (not recorded which). These TCRs come from a male donor with ankylosing spondylitis or in good health (not recorded which).

The chain recombines TRBV12-3 or TRBV12-4 with TRBJ2-3, with D possibly called TRBD1 or TRBD2 (5 bases each). V lost 8 bases and J lost 2, with 14 bases in between. The CDR3 extends over 14 amino acids. The CDR3 coding sequence is TGTGCCAGCGTTCGGGACCAACACACAGATACGCAGTATTTT. This codes for CASVRDQHTDTQYF.

This clonotype appeared a few times. V is TRBV20-1 and J is TRBJ1-5; the D gene is possibly TRBD1 (5 bases). CDR3 length: 15 amino acids. Between the trimmed V and J ends, which lost 1 base and 4 bases, there was a span of 14 bases. Germline CDR1 is DFQATT and CDR2 is SNEGSKA (reference sequence). DNA of the CDR3: TGCAGTGCTAGAGGGTGGGGCATTGGGAATCAGCCCCAGCATTTT. Residues: CSARGWGIGNQPQHF.

This clonotype was detected a few times. This sequence joins TRBV20-1 and TRBJ1-4; D is ambiguous. Per germline, CDR1 DFQATT and CDR2 SNEGSKA (reference sequence). The CDR3 runs 15 residues. Trimming pared 2 bases from V and 4 bases from J, leaving 14 bases between. The CDR3 DNA reads as TGCAGTGCTAGATCTCAAAGGGAGAATAATGAAAAACTGTTTTTT. This encodes CSARSQRENNEKLFF.

The chain joins TRBV5-1 to TRBJ2-1; 8 bases line up with TRBD2. Germline V lookup: CDR1 SGHRS, CDR2 YFSETQ. V gave up 7 bases and J gave up 7 bases; unmatched junction bases: 10. This CDR3 comprises 14 residues. As DNA, the CDR3 is TGCGCCAGCGGGAGCGGGAGTAGAGCGAATGAGCAGTTCTTC. Residues: CASGSGSRANEQFF. Combining the CDR3 with reference TRBV5-1 and TRBJ2-1 gives the whole variable domain KAGVTQTPRYLIKTRGQQVTLSCSPISGHRSVSWYQQTPGQGLQFLFEYFSETQRNKGNFPGRFSGRQFSNSRSEMNVSTLELGDSALYLCASGSGSRANEQFFGPGTRLTVL.

This clonotype was detected a few times. The V gene is TRBV28, the J gene TRBJ1-6; 7 nucleotides match TRBD1. CDR3 size: 15 residues. Germline V gene lookup returns CDR1 MDHEN and CDR2 SYDVKM. V lost 6 bases, J lost 4 bases, and 6 bases stayed unmatched. The chain's CDR3 is CASSISGQYNSPLHF. The CDR3 DNA reads TGTGCCAGCAGCATCTCGGGACAGTATAATTCACCCCTCCACTTT. Filled out from reference TRBV28 and TRBJ1-6, the complete variable domain reads DVKVTQSSRYLVKRTGEKVFLECVQDMDHENMFWYRQDPGLGLRLIYFSYDVKMKEKGDIPEGYSVSREKKERFSLILESASTNQTSMYLCASSISGQYNSPLHFGNGTRLTVT.

This clonotype has only a few counts. This chain connects TRBV29-1 to TRBJ2-1; D perhaps matches TRBD2 (5 bases). Germline CDR1 is SQVTM and CDR2 is ANQGSEA. Trimming shortened V by 6 bases and J by 0 bases, and 12 bases separated the two germline ends. The CDR3 consists of 14 residues. In DNA form, the CDR3 reads TGCAGCGTACCCACGGGGAGCTCCTACAATGAGCAGTTCTTC. It encodes CSVPTGSSYNEQFF.

CDR3 in DNA: TGTGCCAGCAGTTATACCAGTATGAACACTGAAGCTTTCTTT. Translation: CASSYTSMNTEAFF. This rearrangement joins TRBV12-3 or TRBV12-4 to TRBJ1-1; D is unresolved. V was cut by 4 bases and J by 0 bases, with 9 bases left in between. This CDR3 contains 14 residues.

This clonotype was counted a few times. CDR3 residues: CASSPAGAGANVLTF. CDR3 DNA sequence: TGTGCCAGCTCACCAGCCGGGGCTGGGGCCAACGTCCTGACTTTC. J is TRBJ2-6 and V is TRBV18; TRBD2 might be the D (5 bases). The CDR3 contains 15 residues. Germline lookup yields CDR1 KGHSH and CDR2 LQKENI. V dropped 2 bases and J dropped 2 bases, with 7 bases sitting between them.